This TCR beta chain stems from a study of OX40 agonist ivuxolimab in advanced cancers. Across the whole study: At doses from 0.01 to 10 mg/kg, patients were given intravenous ivuxolimab every 2 weeks. Dose-escalation patients had hepatocellular carcinoma, melanoma, renal cell or head and neck cancer. Overall study findings and caveats: At 0.1 to 3.0 mg/kg and by week 6, clonal expansion occurred in CD4+ and CD8+ blood T cells.

The germline V gene encodes CDR1 SGHVS and CDR2 FQNEAQ. V was cut by 5 bases and J by 4 bases, with 17 bases left in between. The CDR3 runs to 15 residues. This clone was seen a single time. Its antigen remains unidentified. Measured with immunoSEQ multiplex PCR; TCRdb has only the in-frame clones, and not every one. In the table there are 75,000 or so clones, roughly 83% of which are singletons. Autoimmune disease history or systemic immunosuppression was exclusionary. V usage is TRBV7-8 and J usage is TRBJ1-1, with TRBD1 as a possible D gene (5 bases). The sequence was collected from an adult with an advanced solid tumor such as melanoma, head and neck, liver or kidney cancer. The sample consisted of CD4+ or CD8+ T cells sorted from blood, taken in a trial of the OX40 agonist ivuxolimab. CDR3 bases: TGTGCCAGCAGCCCCTGGGCGGGCGGGGCCACTGAAGCTTTCTTT. Protein product: CASSPWAGGATEAFF.